This TCR beta chain was identified during a study of shared clonotypes between healthy human individuals. Study-level background: The plates for each donor numbered three CD4 naive, three CD4 memory, two CD8 naive and one CD8 memory.

Study observations and caveats: Naive subsets, compared against memory subsets, generally had larger estimated richness values. Depth was large, yet rarefaction showed that sorted-subset sequencing was incomplete.

The deep-level immunoSEQ assay was used. Generated by immunoSEQ multiplex PCR, the TCRdb table keeps only in-frame clones and is missing some. The data contain about 2.3 million clones, over 90% of them seen just once; the ten biggest clones take up roughly 0.36%. The CDR3 has 16 residues. Germline trimming cut 0 bases from V and 3 bases from J; bases unmatched to any gene: 3. Germline CDR1 SGHRS, CDR2 YFSETQ. As to this clone: The antigen is unknown.

The sequenced material came from naive CD4+ T cells from PBMCs. Subset given: CD45RA+ positively selected. The sequence was obtained from a man between 18 and 29 years old in good health. Some clones in this sample may be carry-over from other donors' samples. V and J are TRBV5-1 and TRBJ2-3, with 11 bases aligning to TRBD2. CDR3 nucleotide sequence: TGCGCCAGCAGCTTGGAGGTAGCGGGAGGGACAGATACGCAGTATTTT. This codes for CASSLEVAGGTDTQYF.